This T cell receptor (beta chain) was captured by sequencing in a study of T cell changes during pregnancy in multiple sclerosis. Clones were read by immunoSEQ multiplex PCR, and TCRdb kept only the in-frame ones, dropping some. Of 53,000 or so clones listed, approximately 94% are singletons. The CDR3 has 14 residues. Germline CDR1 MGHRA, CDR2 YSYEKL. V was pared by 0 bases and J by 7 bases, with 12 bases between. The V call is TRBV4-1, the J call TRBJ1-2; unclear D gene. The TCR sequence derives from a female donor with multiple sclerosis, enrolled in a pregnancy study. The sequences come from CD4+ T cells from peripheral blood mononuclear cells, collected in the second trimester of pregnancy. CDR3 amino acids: CASSQDSYSSGYTF. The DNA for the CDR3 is TGCGCCAGCAGCCAAGATTCGTATTCCAGTGGCTACACCTTC.